One and the same sample provided the 24 T cell receptor beta chains below, sequenced in a study of CD8+ T cells in alopecia areata (dated by TCRdb to the late 2010s). Receptor amplification or capture employed the immunoSEQ multiplex PCR assay. RNA was extracted from all samples and reverse transcribed into cDNA, which served as template for TCR sequencing. The table was pulled from immuneACCESS by TCRdb, which kept in-frame rearrangements only. Such tables lose some clones; where checked, under half of the loss comes from unresolved V genes, and the rest has no known cause. The sample data list about 130,000 clones, and 58% of these were observed just once. Less than 5.5% of the sample lies in the top ten. Interpreted using the paper, the time point label stands for: baseline before oral tofacitinib. This material consisted of CD4+ T cells sorted from blood, taken at week 0. All receptors derive from a human donor with alopecia areata.

The sample holds one count of this clone. V usage is TRBV7-2 and J usage is TRBJ2-7, with 7 bases lining up with TRBD1. This CDR3 is built from 15 residues. V gave up 5 bases and J gave up 4 bases; unmatched junction bases: 11. In germline, CDR1 is SGHTA, CDR2 FQGNSA. The CDR3 bases are TGTGCCAGCAGCAATAGACAGGGAGTAGAGTACGAGCAGTACTTC. Translating gives CASSNRQGVEYEQYF.

The chain recombines TRBV5-6 with TRBJ2-7; D might be TRBD1 (6 bases). CDR1 SGHDT and CDR2 YYEEEE come from the germline V gene. The CDR3 totals 14 residues. V was cut by 0 bases and J by 2 bases, with 9 bases left in between. As DNA, the CDR3 is TGTGCCAGCAGCTTGGGGCAGGGGCCCTACGAGCAGTACTTC. Encoded protein: CASSLGQGPYEQYF.

The V and J genes are TRBV11-2 and TRBJ2-7; D gene uncertain. The CDR3 contains 14 residues. From germline, CDR1 is SGHAT and CDR2 FQNNGV. V was pared by 0 bases and J by 5 bases, with 11 bases between. The CDR3 region has the DNA TGTGCCAGCAGCTTAGACAGTGTCACCCACGAGCAGTACTTC. Its translation: CASSLDSVTHEQYF.

The rearrangement links TRBV15 to TRBJ2-3; 7 bases are shared with TRBD2. The CDR3 length is 15 residues. The germline gives CDR1 LNHNV, CDR2 YYDKDF (reference sequence). Germline trimming cut 3 bases from V and 0 bases from J; bases unmatched to any gene: 3. The CDR3 sequence: CATSRSGTSTDTQYF. DNA of the CDR3: TGTGCCACCAGCAGGAGCGGGACTAGCACAGATACGCAGTATTTT.

The chain carries TRBV29-1 and TRBJ1-5; 9 positions agree with TRBD1. The CDR3 covers 13 residues. Germline V gene lookup returns CDR1 SQVTM and CDR2 ANQGSEA. V dropped 6 bases and J dropped 7; count of bases not matched to a gene: 7. The CDR3 nucleotides are TGCAGCGTGGCAACAGGGGGCGGGCAGCCCCAGCATTTT. Translated, it gives CSVATGGGQPQHF.

J is TRBJ2-2 and V is TRBV5-1, with a possible D match to TRBD2 (7 bases). Germline V gives CDR1 SGHRS, CDR2 YFSETQ. V lost 4 bases to trimming and J lost 1 base, with 17 bases between them. CDR3 length: 17 amino acids. Written as DNA, the CDR3 is TGCGCCAGCAGCCTGGGCGGCGGGGGCCTGAACACCGGGGAGCTGTTTTTT. This translates into CASSLGGGGLNTGELFF.

This clone was counted between two and nine times. The chain joins TRBV7-2 to TRBJ2-3, with TRBD2 identical over 8 bases. This CDR3 region has 14 residues. V shed 5 bases and J 1 base; nucleotides not matched to a gene: 2. Germline V gene data show CDR1 as SGHTA and CDR2 as FQGNSA. The CDR3 is CASSKTSGTDTQYF. The CDR3 DNA reads as TGTGCCAGCAGCAAGACTAGCGGCACAGATACGCAGTATTTT.

The CDR3 nucleotides are TGCGCCAGCAGCCAAGAGGGGGCGGATTCACCCCTCCACTTT. This encodes CASSQEGADSPLHF. The chain is built from TRBV4-3 and TRBJ1-6, with D possibly matching TRBD1 (6 bases). CDR3 length equals 14 residues. Germline lookup yields CDR1 LGHNA and CDR2 YSLEER. Between the trimmed V and J ends, which lost 0 bases and 8 bases, there was a span of 8 bases.

The genes are TRBV4-2 and TRBJ1-4; 7 bases are shared with TRBD1. This CDR3 contains 14 residues. Trimming took 3 bases from V and 7 from J; bases not matched to a gene: 5. Germline CDR1 LGHNA, CDR2 YNFKEQ. CDR3 coding DNA: TGTGCCAGCAGCCATCGACAGGGCGTTGAAAAACTGTTTTTT. Residues: CASSHRQGVEKLFF.

This chain connects TRBV5-1 to TRBJ1-6, with a tentative D call TRBD1 (5 bases). Looked up from germline, CDR1 is SGHRS and CDR2 is YFSETQ. V was shortened by 2 bases and J by 7 bases, with 16 bases between the two germline ends. The CDR3 has 16 residues. CDR3 DNA: TGCGCCAGCAGCTTACTCCCGTCCGGGGCGAATTCACCCCTCCACTTT. It codes for CASSLLPSGANSPLHF.

The genes are TRBV5-4 and TRBJ2-7; TRBD2 matches at 13 bases. The CDR3 is 14 residues long. Trimming removed 5 bases from V and 5 bases from J; junction bases left unmatched: 4. Per the germline V gene, CDR1 is SGHNT and CDR2 is YYREEE (reference sequence). The CDR3 reads CASRTSGGKDEQYF. The CDR3 coding sequence is TGTGCCAGCAGGACTAGCGGGGGGAAGGACGAGCAGTACTTC.

This clone has a handful of counts. The rearrangement uses TRBV2 and TRBJ1-2; D call uncertain. This CDR3 has 13 residues. The germline CDR1 and CDR2 sequences are SNHLY and FYNNEI. V lost 7 bases to trimming and J lost 4 bases, with 13 bases between them. For the CDR3, the DNA is TGTGCCAGCATGACGACGGGGATCTATGGCTACACCTTC. This gives the protein CASMTTGIYGYTF.

This clone was observed a few times. The gene calls are TRBV7-9 and TRBJ2-7; 7 bases are shared with TRBD1. Trimming took 2 bases from V and 6 from J; bases not matched to a gene: 10. CDR1 SEHNR and CDR2 FQNEAQ come from the germline V gene (reference sequence). This CDR3 is built from 15 residues. CDR3 sequence: CASSLIQGVTREQYF. CDR3 sequence (DNA): TGTGCCAGCAGCTTAATTCAGGGGGTGACCCGCGAGCAGTACTTC.

The genes are TRBV30 and TRBJ1-2; unclear D gene. The CDR3 spans 12 residues. Germline CDR1 reads GTSNPN; CDR2 reads SVGIG (reference sequence). V was trimmed by 4 bases and J by 4 bases, leaving 10 bases between them. The CDR3 DNA is TGTGCCTGGACTCGGATGGGCTATGGCTACACCTTC. Translation gives CAWTRMGYGYTF. The entire variable domain, with the rest obtained from reference TRBV30 and TRBJ1-2, is as follows: SQTIHQWPATLVQPVGSPLSLECTVEGTSNPNLYWYRQAAGRGLQLLFYSVGIGQISSEVPQNLSASRPQDRQFILSSKKLLLSDSGFYLCAWTRMGYGYTFGSGTRLTVV.

The rearrangement uses TRBV5-4 and TRBJ1-1, with D maybe TRBD1 (6 bases). This CDR3 region has 16 residues. Germline V gene lookup returns CDR1 SGHNT and CDR2 YYREEE (reference sequence). V dropped 2 bases and J dropped 3 bases, with 17 bases sitting between them. DNA of the CDR3: TGTGCCAGCAGCTTCCCGAGGGGGGAGATTGACACTGAAGCTTTCTTT. Translating gives CASSFPRGEIDTEAFF. Drawing the rest from reference TRBV5-4 and TRBJ1-1, the complete variable domain is ETGVTQSPTHLIKTRGQQVTLRCSSQSGHNTVSWYQQALGQGPQFIFQYYREEENGRGNFPPRFSGLQFPNYSSELNVNALELDDSALYLCASSFPRGEIDTEAFFGQGTRLTVV.

This clone was detected a few times. This chain joins TRBV5-1 and TRBJ1-3; 7 bases are a match to TRBD1. This CDR3 has 16 amino acids. V was pared by 4 bases and J by 5 bases, with 12 bases of the junction left unmatched. Per germline, CDR1 SGHRS and CDR2 YFSETQ. As DNA, the CDR3 is TGCGCCAGCAGCACCTCCGGGACAGCCACGAGAAACACCATATATTTT. Protein product: CASSTSGTATRNTIYF. The full variable domain, with the rest looked up from reference TRBV5-1 and TRBJ1-3, is KAGVTQTPRYLIKTRGQQVTLSCSPISGHRSVSWYQQTPGQGLQFLFEYFSETQRNKGNFPGRFSGRQFSNSRSEMNVSTLELGDSALYLCASSTSGTATRNTIYFGEGSWLTVV.

This clone was seen a handful of times. This rearrangement joins TRBV7-8 to TRBJ2-7, with 7 bases matching TRBD2. V was clipped by 1 base and J by 1 base; unmatched bases: 7. Germline V CDR1 and CDR2: SGHVS, FQNEAQ. CDR3 size: 16 residues. The CDR3 DNA sequence: TGTGCCAGCAGCTTAGGGGGTAGCGGGTATTCCTACGAGCAGTACTTC. The encoded protein is CASSLGGSGYSYEQYF. Full variable domain (outside the CDR3, taken from reference TRBV7-8 and TRBJ2-7): GAGVSQSPRYKVAKRGQDVALRCDPISGHVSLFWYQQALGQGPEFLTYFQNEAQLDKSGLPSDRFFAERPEGSVSTLKIQRTQQEDSAVYLCASSLGGSGYSYEQYFGPGTRLTVT.

In its sample, this clone was seen a few times. The chain uses TRBV19 and TRBJ2-3; tentatively, D is TRBD1 (5 bases). The CDR3 extends over 14 amino acids. V lost 3 bases, J lost 5 bases, and 12 bases lay in between. Germline lookup yields CDR1 LNHDA and CDR2 SQIVND (reference sequence). The CDR3 spells CASSIGPTGDTQYF. DNA of the CDR3: TGTGCCAGTAGTATTGGTCCCACAGGAGATACGCAGTATTTT.

This chain links TRBV9 with TRBJ2-5; 14 bases match TRBD2. CDR1 and CDR2 from the germline V gene are SGDLS and YYNGEE. The CDR3 spans 14 residues. V dropped 7 bases and J dropped 14; count of bases not matched to a gene: 13. The CDR3 loop reads CASQRGTSGGMVYF. CDR3 bases: TGTGCCAGCCAACGCGGGACTAGCGGGGGAATGGTATACTTC.

V gene TRBV25-1 combines with J gene TRBJ2-1; TRBD1 matches 7 bases. In germline, CDR1 is MGHDK, CDR2 SYGVNS. V gave up 2 bases and J gave up 15 bases; unmatched junction bases: 13. The CDR3 has 14 residues. CDR3: CASSEGTVEKITFF. The CDR3 region has the DNA TGTGCCAGCAGTGAAGGGACAGTCGAAAAAATTACGTTCTTC.

This clone was picked up a small number of times. The V gene is TRBV5-1, the J gene TRBJ2-7, with TRBD2 identical over 11 bases. This CDR3 contains 16 residues. Germline CDR1 and CDR2: SGHRS and YFSETQ. V dropped 3 bases and J dropped 5; count of bases not matched to a gene: 10. The DNA for the CDR3 is TGCGCCAGCAGCTCGGGGACTAGCGGTCCCCTTAACGAGCAGTACTTC. Encoded protein: CASSSGTSGPLNEQYF.

The J gene is TRBJ2-3, the V gene TRBV4-3; a possible D gene is TRBD1 (6 bases). V shed 0 bases and J shed 2 bases, with 12 bases lying between them. Germline V lookup: CDR1 LGHNA, CDR2 YSLEER. The CDR3 runs 16 residues. The CDR3 nucleotides are TGCGCCAGCAGCCAAGACCCAGGGACAAACACAGATACGCAGTATTTT. It translates to CASSQDPGTNTDTQYF.

This chain joins TRBV10-3 and TRBJ2-1; 7 bases are a match to TRBD1. The CDR3 is made up of 17 amino acids. V was pared by 0 bases and J by 5 bases, with 10 bases of the junction left unmatched. Germline CDR1 ENHRY, CDR2 SYGVKD. CDR3 bases: TGTGCCATCAGTGAGTCGACAACAGGGGCGTACGACAATGAGCAGTTCTTC. Residues: CAISESTTGAYDNEQFF.

This clone was detected only once. The chain recombines TRBV4-1 with TRBJ1-2; 9 bases align to TRBD1. This CDR3 spans 14 amino acids. Germline values: CDR1 MGHRA, CDR2 YSYEKL. J was trimmed by 6 bases and V by 2 bases; bases with no gene match: 4. The CDR3 here is CASSQLQGANGYTF. CDR3 nucleotides: TGCGCCAGCAGCCAACTACAGGGGGCGAATGGCTACACCTTC.